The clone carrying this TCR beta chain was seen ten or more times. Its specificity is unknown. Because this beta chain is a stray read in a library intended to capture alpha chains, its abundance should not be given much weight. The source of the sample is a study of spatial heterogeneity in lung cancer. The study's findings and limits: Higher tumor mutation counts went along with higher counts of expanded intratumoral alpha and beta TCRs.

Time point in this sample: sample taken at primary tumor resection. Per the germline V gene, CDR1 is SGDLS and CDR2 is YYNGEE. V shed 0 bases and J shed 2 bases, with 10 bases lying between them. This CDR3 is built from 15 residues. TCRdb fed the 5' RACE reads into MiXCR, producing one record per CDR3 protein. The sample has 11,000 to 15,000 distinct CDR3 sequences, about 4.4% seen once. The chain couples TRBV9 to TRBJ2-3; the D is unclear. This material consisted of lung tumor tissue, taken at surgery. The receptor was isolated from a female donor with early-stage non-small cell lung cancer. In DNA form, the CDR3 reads TGTGCCAGCAGCGTAGGTCACAGAGACACAGATACGCAGTATTTT. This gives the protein CASSVGHRDTDTQYF.